Only one count was recorded for the clone carrying this TCR beta chain. The target antigen is unknown. Germline V CDR1 and CDR2: SEHNR, FQNEAQ (reference sequence). This CDR3 has 17 residues. The ends were cut back, 5 bases at V and 6 bases at J, with 23 bases in the middle. The data were obtained in a study of shared clonotypes between healthy human individuals. Study results and limitations: Genetic and exposure-history diversity was limited by the small donor number.

The DNA input per sorted-subset replicate PCR was 200 ng, corresponding to some 30,000 T cell genomes. In the authors' workflow: From ImmunoSEQ came sequences covering only the junction and carrying no quality scores, so filtering differed. Measured with immunoSEQ multiplex PCR; TCRdb has only the in-frame clones, and not every one. That table supplies the V and J calls and clone size; D and trimming were determined from the DNA. The sample lists nearly 2 million clones, roughly 95% occurring once. Naive CD8 cells lacked CD45RO, underwent positive selection for CCR7 and left out terminally differentiated effector memory CD45RA+ cells. There were only Caucasian adults among the donors, and all lived in Nashville, Tennessee.

Sequencing was done on a sample of naive CD8+ T cells sorted from blood. The chain is built from TRBV7-9 and TRBJ2-1; D may correspond to TRBD1 or TRBD2 (6 bases each). This clonotype was obtained from a man aged 18 to 29 in good health. The CDR3 nucleotides are TGTGCCAGCAGCGCTGCTTTAGCGGACAGAGGTCCCAATGAGCAGTTCTTC. Translation: CASSAALADRGPNEQFF.